This T cell receptor (beta chain) emerged from a study of T cell repertoires in cytomegalovirus infection. This clonotype was detected only a few times. CDR3 length equals 18 residues. The J segment lost 0 bases and the V segment lost 6 bases, leaving 7 bases of the junction unmatched. From the reads, TCRdb called clonotypes with MiXCR, one entry per CDR3 protein. Of 630,000 or so distinct CDR3 sequences listed, approximately 24% are singletons. The sample comprised CD8+ T cells from PBMCs. The chain couples TRBV12-3 or TRBV12-4 to TRBJ2-3, with TRBD2 identical over 15 bases. The TCR sequence derives from a human donor in good health (CMV status not recorded). Some clones in this sample may be carry-over from other donors' samples. The CDR3 reads CASRRRTSGGGSTDTQYF. For the CDR3, the DNA is TGTGCCAGCAGACGGAGGACTAGCGGGGGGGGTAGCACAGATACGCAGTATTTT.